The clone carrying this T cell receptor beta chain has only one observation. These data originate in a study of T cell changes during pregnancy in multiple sclerosis. Using immunoSEQ multiplex PCR, the repertoire was profiled, and TCRdb retains in-frame clones only, with some absent. The sample shows tens of thousands of clones, about nine tenths of them seen only once. The CDR3 runs to 13 residues. The V end was cut by 0 bases, the J end by 4 bases, with 8 bases between. CDR1 and CDR2 from the germline V gene are SGHRS and YFSETQ. The clonotype comes from a female donor with multiple sclerosis, enrolled in a pregnancy study. The chain couples TRBV5-1 to TRBJ2-7, with a possible D match to TRBD2 (6 bases). Sample: CD4+ T cells from peripheral blood mononuclear cells, taken in the first trimester of pregnancy. The CDR3 DNA reads TGCGCCAGCAGCTTGGGAGGGAGGTACGAGCAGTACTTC. Amino acid sequence: CASSLGGRYEQYF.